These T cell receptor beta chains were read from a single sample in a study of cytomegalovirus exposure and HLA in healthy donors. Clones were read by immunoSEQ multiplex PCR, and TCRdb kept only the in-frame ones, dropping some. The sample has roughly 170,000 clones, 70% to 85% seen once. The specimen was PBMCs. The receptors originated from a girl between 2 and 10 years old in good health and CMV-seropositive. CDR3s include the opening cysteine and the closing phenylalanine or tryptophan. A D gene is named only where the DNA matches it firmly. A clone size is listed for some rows: how often the clone was seen (once, few, many), or a class if it is expanded.

clone size	V gene	D gene	J gene	CDR3 DNA	CDR3 protein
.	TRBV9	.	TRBJ2-1	TGTGCCAGCAGCATCCTTCCTCCGGAGCAATTCTTC	CASSILPPEQFF
.	TRBV27	TRBD1	TRBJ1-2	TGTGCCAGCAGCGACAGGGTGTCTTGGGGCTACACCTTC	CASSDRVSWGYTF
.	TRBV28	.	TRBJ1-3	TGTGCCAGCAGTTTATCCGGACAGCGCTCTGGAAACACCATATATTTT	CASSLSGQRSGNTIYF
.	TRBV6-6	.	TRBJ2-7	TGTGCCAGCAGTCACCCAACGGGGGGCGACCTATACGAGCAGTACTTC	CASSHPTGGDLYEQYF
.	TRBV6-6	TRBD1	TRBJ2-7	TGTGCCAGCAGTTACGTGGGACAGGGATCCTACGAGCAGTACTTC	CASSYVGQGSYEQYF
.	TRBV6-5	TRBD2	TRBJ2-7	TGTGCCAGCAGTTACTCTAGCGGGCTGTGGTACGAGCAGTACTTC	CASSYSSGLWYEQYF
.	TRBV9	.	TRBJ1-6	TGTGCCAGCAGCGTCCCCGGCCGGGGAAGTAGACGCGGCTCCTATAATTCACCCCTCCACTTT	CASSVPGRGSRRGSYNSPLHF
.	TRBV5-1	TRBD2	TRBJ2-5	TGCGCCAGCAGCTTAATGACTAGCGGGAGTCTTGAGCAGTACTTC	CASSLMTSGSLEQYF
.	TRBV9	TRBD2	TRBJ2-7	TGTGCCAGCAGCTCCTCTCAGGGAGGGTACGAGCAGTACTTC	CASSSSQGGYEQYF
.	TRBV6-1	TRBD2	TRBJ2-7	TGTGCCAGCAGTGATCTGGGGAGGGTGGCTCGGTACGAGCAGTACTTC	CASSDLGRVARYEQYF
.	TRBV27	TRBD1	TRBJ1-5	TGTGCCAGCAGTTTATTAGGGGGGACAGGGGTCGGTCAGCCCCAGCATTTT	CASSLLGGTGVGQPQHF
.	TRBV28	TRBD1	TRBJ1-2	TGTGCCAGCAGTTTGCGGACAGGGGTTGGCTACACCTTC	CASSLRTGVGYTF
.	TRBV12-5	TRBD1	TRBJ1-4	TGTGCTAGTGGTACAGGGGGCCAAGAAAAACTGTTTTTT	CASGTGGQEKLFF
.	TRBV30	TRBD1	TRBJ2-1	TGTGCCTGGGAATCAGGGGGTAATGAGCAGTTCTTC	CAWESGGNEQFF
.	TRBV28	.	TRBJ1-5	TGTGCCAGCAGTTTAAAGGGGTCGCTCCCAAATCAGCCCCAGCATTTT	CASSLKGSLPNQPQHF
.	TRBV20-1	.	TRBJ2-1	TGCAGTGCTATCCCCGACAATGAGCAGTTCTTC	CSAIPDNEQFF
.	TRBV4-1	.	TRBJ2-1	TGCGCCAGCAGCCAAGAAGCGGCGGGCGTTTACAATGAGCAGTTCTTC	CASSQEAAGVYNEQFF
.	TRBV5-6	TRBD1	TRBJ2-3	TGTGCCAGCAGCTTGAGGCAGGGGGACACAGATACGCAGTATTTT	CASSLRQGDTDTQYF
.	TRBV7-6	.	TRBJ1-3	TGTGCCAGCAGCAGCCCAGGGGCGGGTAGAAACACCATATATTTT	CASSSPGAGRNTIYF
.	TRBV9	TRBD1	TRBJ1-2	TGTGCCAGCAGCGGGACAGGGGCGGCGGAGTACTATGGCTACACCTTC	CASSGTGAAEYYGYTF
.	TRBV28	TRBD1	TRBJ1-5	TGTGCCAGCAGTTTAGGACAGGGGGCTTATCAGCCCCAGCATTTT	CASSLGQGAYQPQHF
.	TRBV11-2	.	TRBJ2-1	TGTGCCAGCAGTAGAACTAGCATGGTCAATGAGCAGTTCTTC	CASSRTSMVNEQFF
once	TRBV28	TRBD1	TRBJ2-7	TGTGCCAGCAGGGCATCGGGACAGTCCTACGAGCAGTACTTC	CASRASGQSYEQYF
.	TRBV10-1	TRBD2	TRBJ2-7	TGCGCCAGCAGTGAGGAGCGGGAGGCCTCCTACGAGCAGTACTTC	CASSEEREASYEQYF
.	TRBV7-6	.	TRBJ1-4	TGTGCCAGCAGCTTGGGGGGGACGGATAATGAAAAACTGTTTTTT	CASSLGGTDNEKLFF
.	TRBV6-5	TRBD1	TRBJ2-7	TGTGCCAGCAGTAGAGGAAGGGGGCACTCCTACGAGCAGTACTTC	CASSRGRGHSYEQYF
few	TRBV6-1	.	TRBJ2-1	TGTGCCAGCAGCCAGGTACATTACAATGAGCAGTTCTTC	CASSQVHYNEQFF
.	TRBV6-1	.	TRBJ1-3	TGTGCCAGCAGTGAAGTACCTACTAACTCTGGAAACACCATATATTTT	CASSEVPTNSGNTIYF
.	TRBV6-5	TRBD2	TRBJ2-5	TGTGCCAGCAGTTATGGTCCAGCGGGAGGCCGCCCCCAGTACTTC	CASSYGPAGGRPQYF
.	TRBV6-1	.	TRBJ2-7	TGTGCCAGTGAGGACAGCTTTACCTACGAGCAGTACTTC	CASEDSFTYEQYF
few	TRBV6-6	.	TRBJ1-1	TGTGCCAGCAGTTACTCACGGTCCTACACTGAAGCTTTCTTT	CASSYSRSYTEAFF
.	TRBV4-2	.	TRBJ2-1	TGTGCCAGCAGCCAAGATGAGGGAGTGGGCTACAATGAGCAGTTCTTC	CASSQDEGVGYNEQFF
.	TRBV28	.	TRBJ1-5	TGTGCCAGCAGTTTCTGGGCACCCTATAGCAATCAGCCCCAGCATTTT	CASSFWAPYSNQPQHF
.	TRBV30	TRBD1	TRBJ2-7	TGTGCCTGGAGTGAGGGACAGATCTACGAGCAGTACTTC	CAWSEGQIYEQYF
.	TRBV15	.	TRBJ1-2	TGTGCCACCAGCAGAGGGGCAGGGTGGGCTGGCTACACCTTC	CATSRGAGWAGYTF
.	TRBV7-6	.	TRBJ2-3	TGTGCCAGCAGCTTAGTGGCTAGGGGGACAGATACGCAGTATTTT	CASSLVARGTDTQYF
.	TRBV4-1	.	TRBJ1-1	TGCGCCAGCAGCCAACCACAGGAAGGTGTGGAAGAAGCTTTCTTT	CASSQPQEGVEEAFF
few	TRBV6-1	TRBD1	TRBJ2-7	TGTGCTGCCGGGACAGCCCTTTCCCCCCCTTACGAGCAGTACTTC	CAAGTALSPPYEQYF
.	TRBV27	.	TRBJ2-6	TGTGCCAGCAGTTCACTAACAGGTTTCCCCTGGGCCAACGTCCTGACTTTC	CASSSLTGFPWANVLTF
.	TRBV30	TRBD2	TRBJ2-1	TGTGCCTGGAGTGTAGGGGGACTAGCTGGTGAGCAGTTCTTC	CAWSVGGLAGEQFF
.	TRBV5-1	TRBD2	TRBJ2-7	TGCGCCAGCAGCCCCGGACTAGCGGGAGTCTACTCCTACGAGCAGTACTTC	CASSPGLAGVYSYEQYF
few	TRBV6-1	.	TRBJ2-7	TGTGCCAGCAGTGAAGTTAGCGAGCAGTACTTC	CASSEVSEQYF
.	TRBV2	.	TRBJ1-1	TGTGCCAGCACACAACCTCAATCCAACACTGAAGCTTTCTTT	CASTQPQSNTEAFF
.	TRBV5-1	TRBD1	TRBJ1-2	TGCGCCAGCAGCCCCCGGGACAGCGACGGCTACACCTTC	CASSPRDSDGYTF